This T cell receptor (beta chain) was sequenced during a study of identical twins. Worth noting for this clonotype: No antigen is known for it.

Study-level results: Not following the same donors, the study drew its conclusions from cross-sectional statistical analysis. There was more out-of-frame TCR alpha sharing in monozygotic twins than models estimated.

V was pared by 6 bases and J by 0 bases, with 13 bases between. The CDR3 spans 14 residues. Germline loops: CDR1 DFQATT, CDR2 SNEGSKA (reference sequence). TCRdb recomputed calls from the 5' RACE reads with MiXCR, one row per CDR3 protein. The sample lists about 430,000 distinct CDR3 sequences; approximately 18% were seen once. The sequence was collected from a man between 45 and 60 years old in good health. The chain recombines TRBV20-1 with TRBJ2-3, with D perhaps being TRBD1 or TRBD2 (5 bases each). Sequencing was carried out using naive T cells sorted from blood. CDR3 in DNA: TGCAGTGCCCTTGGGACCGCTAGCACAGATACGCAGTATTTT. This gives the protein CSALGTASTDTQYF.